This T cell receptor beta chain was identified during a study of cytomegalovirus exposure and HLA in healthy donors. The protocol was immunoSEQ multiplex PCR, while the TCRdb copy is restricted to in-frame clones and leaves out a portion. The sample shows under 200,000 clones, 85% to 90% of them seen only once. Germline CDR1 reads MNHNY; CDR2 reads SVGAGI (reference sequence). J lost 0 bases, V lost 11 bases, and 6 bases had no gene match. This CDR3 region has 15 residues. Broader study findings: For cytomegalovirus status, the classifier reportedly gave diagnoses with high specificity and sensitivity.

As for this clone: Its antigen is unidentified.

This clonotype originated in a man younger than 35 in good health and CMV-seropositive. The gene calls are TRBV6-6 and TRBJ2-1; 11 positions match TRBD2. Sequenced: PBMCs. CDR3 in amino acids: CAARLAGSSYNEQFF. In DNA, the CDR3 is TGTGCCGCCCGACTAGCGGGAAGCTCCTACAATGAGCAGTTCTTC.